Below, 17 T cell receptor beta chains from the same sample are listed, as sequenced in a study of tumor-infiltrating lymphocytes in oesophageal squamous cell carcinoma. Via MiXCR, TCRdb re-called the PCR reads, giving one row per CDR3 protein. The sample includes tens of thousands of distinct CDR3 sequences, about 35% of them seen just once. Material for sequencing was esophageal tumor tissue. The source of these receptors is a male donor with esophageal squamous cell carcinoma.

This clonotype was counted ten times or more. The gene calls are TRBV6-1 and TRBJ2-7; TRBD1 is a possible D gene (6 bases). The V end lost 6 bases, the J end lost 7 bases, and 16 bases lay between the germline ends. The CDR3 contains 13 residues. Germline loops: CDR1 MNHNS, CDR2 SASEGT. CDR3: CASRAQGNAEQYF. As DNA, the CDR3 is TGTGCCAGCAGGGCGCAGGGGAACGCTGAGCAGTACTTC.

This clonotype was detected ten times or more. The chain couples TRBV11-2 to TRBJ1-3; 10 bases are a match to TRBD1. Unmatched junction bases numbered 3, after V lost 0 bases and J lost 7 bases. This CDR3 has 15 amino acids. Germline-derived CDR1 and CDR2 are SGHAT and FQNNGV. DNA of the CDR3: TGTGCCAGCAGCTTAGAATGGACAGGGGGGAACACCATATATTTT. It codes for CASSLEWTGGNTIYF. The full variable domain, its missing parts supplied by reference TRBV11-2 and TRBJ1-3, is EAGVAQSPRYKIIEKRQSVAFWCNPISGHATLYWYQQILGQGPKLLIQFQNNGVVDDSQLPKDRFSAERLKGVDSTLKIQPAKLEDSAVYLCASSLEWTGGNTIYFGEGSWLTVV.

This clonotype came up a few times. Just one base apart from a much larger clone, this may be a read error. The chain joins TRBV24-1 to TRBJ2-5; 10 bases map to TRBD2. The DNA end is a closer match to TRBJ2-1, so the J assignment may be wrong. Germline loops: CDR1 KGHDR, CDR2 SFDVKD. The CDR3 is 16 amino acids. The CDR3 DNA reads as TGTGCCACCAGTGATTCCGACAGCGGGAGGGGATCGGAGCAGTTCTTC. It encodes CATSDSDSGRGSEQFF.

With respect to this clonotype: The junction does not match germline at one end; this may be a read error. The CDR3 DNA sequence: TGCGCCAGCAGCTTGGGTAGCGGGAGACTCCAAGAGACCCAGTACTTC. It specifies CASSLGSGRLQETQYF. This rearrangement joins TRBV5-4 to TRBJ2-4; 9 bases align to TRBD2. Judging by the DNA end, TRBJ2-5 fits better; the J call may be wrong. Looked up from germline, CDR1 is SGHNT and CDR2 is YYREEE (reference sequence). This CDR3 is 16 amino acids long.

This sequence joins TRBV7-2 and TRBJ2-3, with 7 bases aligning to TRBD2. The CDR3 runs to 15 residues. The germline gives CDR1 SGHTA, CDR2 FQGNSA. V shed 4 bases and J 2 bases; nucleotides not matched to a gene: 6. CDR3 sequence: CASSSRLAFTDTQYF. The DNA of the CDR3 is TGTGCCAGCAGCTCCCGACTAGCATTCACAGATACGCAGTATTTT.

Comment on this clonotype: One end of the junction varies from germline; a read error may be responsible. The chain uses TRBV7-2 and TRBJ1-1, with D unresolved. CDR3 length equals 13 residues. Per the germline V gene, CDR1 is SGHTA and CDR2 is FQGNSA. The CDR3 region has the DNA TGTGCCAGCAGCTTAGCGCTGAACACTGAAGGTTTCTTT. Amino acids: CASSLALNTEGFF.

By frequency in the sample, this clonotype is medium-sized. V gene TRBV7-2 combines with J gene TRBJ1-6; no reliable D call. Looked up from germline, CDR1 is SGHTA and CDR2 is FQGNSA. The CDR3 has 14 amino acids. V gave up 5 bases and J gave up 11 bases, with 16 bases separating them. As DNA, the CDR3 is TGTGCCAGCAGCAGCCGACTAGTGGGGACACCCCTCCACTTT. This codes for CASSSRLVGTPLHF.

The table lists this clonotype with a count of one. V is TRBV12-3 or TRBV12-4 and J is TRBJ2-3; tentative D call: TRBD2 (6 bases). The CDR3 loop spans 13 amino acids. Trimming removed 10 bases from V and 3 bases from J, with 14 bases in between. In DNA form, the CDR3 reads TGTGCCACCTGCGCGGGACTTACAGATACGCAGTATTTT. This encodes CATCAGLTDTQYF.

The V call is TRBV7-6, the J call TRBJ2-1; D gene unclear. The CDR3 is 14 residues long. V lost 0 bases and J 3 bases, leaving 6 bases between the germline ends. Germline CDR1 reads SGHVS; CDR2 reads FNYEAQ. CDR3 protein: CASSLAGVYNEQFF. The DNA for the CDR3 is TGTGCCAGCAGCTTAGCGGGTGTCTACAATGAGCAGTTCTTC.

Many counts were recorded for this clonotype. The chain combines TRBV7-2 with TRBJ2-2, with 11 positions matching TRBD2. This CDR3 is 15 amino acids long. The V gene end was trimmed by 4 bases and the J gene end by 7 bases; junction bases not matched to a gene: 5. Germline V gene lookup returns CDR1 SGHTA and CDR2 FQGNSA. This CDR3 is CASSSLAGGGGELFF. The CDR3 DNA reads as TGTGCCAGCAGCTCCCTAGCGGGGGGCGGCGGGGAGCTGTTTTTT.

The chain's CDR3 is CASSQMTSGGEQFF. In nucleotides, the CDR3 is TGTGCCAGCAGCCAAATGACTAGCGGAGGCGAGCAGTTCTTC. The chain uses TRBV3-1 and TRBJ2-1; 9 bases align to TRBD2. V lost 2 bases, J lost 10 bases, and 6 bases stayed unmatched. The CDR3 extends over 14 amino acids. The germline CDR1 and CDR2 sequences are LGHDT and YNNKEL (reference sequence).

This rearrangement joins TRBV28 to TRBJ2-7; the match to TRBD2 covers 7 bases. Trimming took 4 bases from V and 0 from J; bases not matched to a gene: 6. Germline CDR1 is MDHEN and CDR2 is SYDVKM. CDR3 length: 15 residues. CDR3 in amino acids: CASSSPRTSSYEQYF. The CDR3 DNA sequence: TGTGCCAGCAGTTCCCCCCGGACTAGCTCCTACGAGCAGTACTTC.

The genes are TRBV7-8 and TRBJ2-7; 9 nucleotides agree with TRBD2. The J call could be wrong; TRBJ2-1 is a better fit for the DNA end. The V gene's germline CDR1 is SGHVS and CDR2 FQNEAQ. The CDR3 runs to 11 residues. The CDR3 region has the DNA TGTGCCAGCAGCGTTAGCGGGGGGCAGTTCTTC. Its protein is CASSVSGGQFF.

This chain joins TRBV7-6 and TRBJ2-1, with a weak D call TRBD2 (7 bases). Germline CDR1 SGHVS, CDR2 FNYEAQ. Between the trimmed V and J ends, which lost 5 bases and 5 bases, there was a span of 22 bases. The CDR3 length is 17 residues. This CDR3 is CASSPTRGGHVHNEQFF. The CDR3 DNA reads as TGTGCCAGCAGCCCGACAAGGGGGGGCCACGTGCACAATGAGCAGTTCTTC.

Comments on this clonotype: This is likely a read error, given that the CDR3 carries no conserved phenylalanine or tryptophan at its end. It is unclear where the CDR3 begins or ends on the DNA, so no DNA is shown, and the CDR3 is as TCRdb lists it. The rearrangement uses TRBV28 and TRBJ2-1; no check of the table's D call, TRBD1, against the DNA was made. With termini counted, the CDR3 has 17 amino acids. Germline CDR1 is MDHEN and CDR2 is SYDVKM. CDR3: CASRPLPGYNYGYTFGS.

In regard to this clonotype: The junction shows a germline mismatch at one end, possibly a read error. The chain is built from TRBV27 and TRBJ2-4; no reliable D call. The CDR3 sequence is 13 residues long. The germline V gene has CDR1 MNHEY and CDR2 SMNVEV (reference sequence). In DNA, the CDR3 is TGTGCCAGCAGTTTACACTGGAGAACTGAAGCTTTCTTC. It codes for CASSLHWRTEAFF.

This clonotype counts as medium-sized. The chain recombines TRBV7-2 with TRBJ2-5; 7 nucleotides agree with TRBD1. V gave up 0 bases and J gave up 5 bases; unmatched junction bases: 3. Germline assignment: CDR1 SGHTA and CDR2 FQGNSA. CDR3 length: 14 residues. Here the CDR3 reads CASSLAPGGETQYF. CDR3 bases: TGTGCCAGCAGCTTAGCCCCAGGGGGTGAGACCCAGTACTTC.